Sequencing of this TCR beta chain was carried out in a study of control samples from healthy donors and cancer patients. Profiled with immunoSEQ multiplex PCR; TCRdb holds only in-frame clones, not every one. The data contain 100,000 to 150,000 clones, roughly nine tenths of them singletons. This clone was recorded only once. The J segment lost 3 bases and the V segment lost 1 base, leaving 1 base of the junction unmatched. CDR3 length: 14 residues. Per germline, CDR1 SGDLS and CDR2 YYNGEE. This sequence was found in a man in his fifties or sixties with head and neck cancer. Material for sequencing was PBMCs. The rearrangement uses TRBV9 and TRBJ2-7, with 10 bases matching TRBD2. This chain's CDR3 is CASSVSSGSYEQYF. DNA for the CDR3: TGTGCCAGCAGCGTATCTAGCGGGAGCTACGAGCAGTACTTC.